A single TCR beta chain is shown here with its context. These data originate in a study of T cell changes during pregnancy in multiple sclerosis. The repertoire was sequenced with immunoSEQ multiplex PCR; TCRdb's copy has only in-frame clones and lacks some. The sample yields about 58,000 clones, 91% seen once. CDR1 KGHSH and CDR2 LQKENI come from the germline V gene. The CDR3 is made up of 11 amino acids. Trimming removed 2 bases at V and 5 bases at J, with 4 bases between. The source was CD4+ T cells from peripheral blood mononuclear cells, collected after pregnancy. This clonotype originated in a female donor in good health, enrolled as a control in a pregnancy study. This chain uses TRBV18 with TRBJ2-7; D ambiguous. The CDR3 sequence is CASSPSNEQYF. In DNA form, the CDR3 reads TGTGCCAGCTCACCAAGCAACGAGCAGTACTTC.